These 21 T cell receptor beta chains share one sample of origin, sequenced in a study of response to subunit inactivated influenza vaccine. One entry per CDR3 protein, called by TCRdb with MiXCR from the RT-PCR reads. The table records about 650,000 distinct CDR3 sequences, 15% to 17% of them present only once. Sequencing used PBMCs from blood, obtained roughly 13 days after vaccination. The origin of the receptors is a man in his forties or fifties who received an inactivated influenza vaccine.

The V and J genes are TRBV5-1 and TRBJ2-2, with D possibly matching TRBD2 (5 bases). V dropped 4 bases and J dropped 9 bases, with 16 bases sitting between them. Per the germline V gene, CDR1 is SGHRS and CDR2 is YFSETQ. The CDR3 covers 14 residues. The CDR3 spells CASSRTGSGRELFF. CDR3 coding DNA: TGCGCCAGCAGCCGGACCGGATCGGGGAGGGAGCTGTTTTTT.

This clonotype came up a few times. The V gene is TRBV20-1, the J gene TRBJ2-3; D call uncertain. The length of the CDR3 is 15 residues. Trimming left V 6 bases short and J 2 bases short, with 18 bases between. Germline loops: CDR1 DFQATT, CDR2 SNEGSKA (reference sequence). CDR3 sequence (DNA): TGCAGTGCCAACGTAATAGCTCGTAACACAGATACGCAGTATTTT. It is translated as CSANVIARNTDTQYF.

V usage is TRBV25-1 and J usage is TRBJ2-7, with D uncertain. The germline V and J ends were trimmed by 4 bases and 5 bases, with 3 bases remaining between them. The CDR3 covers 10 residues. The germline V gene encodes CDR1 MGHDK and CDR2 SYGVNS. In DNA, the CDR3 is TGTGCCAGCAGTGGGGACGAGCAGTACTTC. Amino acid sequence: CASSGDEQYF.

The chain joins TRBV7-2 to TRBJ1-3; possible D gene TRBD1, 5 bases. V shed 3 bases and J shed 1 base, with 13 bases lying between them. Germline V gives CDR1 SGHTA, CDR2 FQGNSA. The CDR3 runs to 16 residues. DNA of the CDR3: TGTGCCAGCAGCTTGCCCGGGGGGTCTTCTGGAAACACCATATATTTT. Its translation: CASSLPGGSSGNTIYF.

This clonotype was picked up a small number of times. The rearrangement joins TRBV7-9 to TRBJ1-2; 9 bases are a match to TRBD1. The germline gives CDR1 SEHNR, CDR2 FQNEAQ (reference sequence). The CDR3 has 16 amino acids. With 6 bases clipped from V and 5 bases from J, the junction kept 13 bases outside the gene matches. The CDR3 spells CASSSPGTGFSYGYTF. For the CDR3, the DNA is TGTGCCAGCAGTTCCCCCGGGACAGGGTTCTCTTATGGCTACACCTTC. The whole variable domain, remainder taken from reference TRBV7-9 and TRBJ1-2, is DTGVSQNPRHKITKRGQNVTFRCDPISEHNRLYWYRQTLGQGPEFLTYFQNEAQLEKSRLLSDRFSAERPKGSFSTLEIQRTEQGDSAMYLCASSSPGTGFSYGYTFGSGTRLTVV.

This clonotype occurred a few times. This sequence joins TRBV7-2 and TRBJ2-6; no definite D call. V gave up 3 bases and J gave up 2 bases, with 8 bases separating them. The CDR3 is made up of 15 amino acids. The germline V gene has CDR1 SGHTA and CDR2 FQGNSA. The CDR3, as DNA: TGTGCCAGCAGCTTGAGAAGCGCTGGGGCCAACGTCCTGACTTTC. It yields the protein CASSLRSAGANVLTF.

The genes are TRBV4-3 and TRBJ2-1; possibly TRBD1 for D (5 bases). The CDR3 extends over 15 amino acids. CDR1 and CDR2 (germline): LGHNA, YSLEER. Trimming took off 4 bases at V and 3 bases at J, with 13 bases between the two ends. CDR3 in DNA: TGCGCCAGCAGCCCGACTCAGGGTCTCTACAATGAGCAGTTCTTC. This gives the protein CASSPTQGLYNEQFF.

This clonotype was picked up many times. The chain is built from TRBV25-1 and TRBJ1-2; D is undetermined. CDR1 and CDR2 from the germline V gene are MGHDK and SYGVNS. This CDR3 has 13 residues. The V and J ends lost 2 bases and 8 bases respectively, with 12 bases between them. The CDR3 protein is CASSENRLGGYTF. Here the CDR3 DNA reads TGTGCCAGCAGTGAAAATAGACTGGGGGGCTACACCTTC.

The chain has TRBV6-5 and TRBJ2-2; D may be TRBD2 (6 bases). This CDR3 region has 15 residues. V was trimmed by 0 bases and J by 7 bases, leaving 12 bases between them. From germline, CDR1 is MNHEY and CDR2 SVGAGI. CDR3 sequence (DNA): TGTGCCAGCAGTTACTCACCGGGGGATATCGGGGAGCTGTTTTTT. Translated, it gives CASSYSPGDIGELFF.

This clonotype was counted only a few times. This chain joins TRBV29-1 and TRBJ2-7; 9 bases map to TRBD1. Germline V lookup: CDR1 SQVTM, CDR2 ANQGSEA. This CDR3 region has 13 residues. V lost 5 bases to trimming and J lost 6 bases; unmatched junction nucleotides: 8. The CDR3 DNA reads TGCAGCGTTTTAAAGACAGGGGGTATCGAGCAGTACTTC. Its protein product is CSVLKTGGIEQYF.

This clonotype was counted a few times. This chain links TRBV9 with TRBJ2-2; 10 nucleotides align to TRBD2. Germline loops: CDR1 SGDLS, CDR2 YYNGEE. The length of the CDR3 is 16 residues. Trimming removed 4 bases from V and 6 bases from J; junction bases left unmatched: 9. CDR3 DNA: TGTGCCAGCAGCCCCCCTAGCGGGAGAGAGGCCGGGGAGCTGTTTTTT. Residues: CASSPPSGREAGELFF.

In this sample, this clonotype turned up a few times. The V gene is TRBV25-1, the J gene TRBJ1-3; weak D call: TRBD1 (5 bases). The CDR3 consists of 15 residues. The V gene's germline CDR1 is MGHDK and CDR2 SYGVNS. The V and J ends lost 3 bases and 7 bases respectively, with 16 bases between them. This CDR3 reads CASSESSGTKNTIYF. CDR3 bases: TGTGCCAGCAGTGAGTCCTCCGGGACGAAGAACACCATATATTTT. Using reference TRBV25-1 and TRBJ1-3 for the parts outside the CDR3, the full variable domain is EADIYQTPRYLVIGTGKKITLECSQTMGHDKMYWYQQDPGMELHLIHYSYGVNSTEKGDLSSESTVSRIRTEHFPLTLESARPSHTSQYLCASSESSGTKNTIYFGEGSWLTVV.

The chain joins TRBV7-9 to TRBJ2-7, with 10 bases lining up with TRBD1. CDR1 is SEHNR and CDR2 is FQNEAQ in the germline V gene (reference sequence). The CDR3 length is 14 residues. Trimming cost V 7 bases and J 6 bases; bases outside gene matches: 9. This CDR3 is CASTPRDRGGEQYF. CDR3 bases: TGTGCCAGCACCCCACGGGACAGGGGCGGCGAGCAGTACTTC.

This chain joins TRBV5-1 and TRBJ2-5; D remains unclear. The V end lost 0 bases, the J end lost 1 base, and 4 bases lay between the germline ends. The germline V gene encodes CDR1 SGHRS and CDR2 YFSETQ. This CDR3 has 13 amino acids. CDR3: CASSLAVQETQYF. CDR3 nucleotide sequence: TGCGCCAGCAGCTTGGCGGTCCAAGAGACCCAGTACTTC.

This clonotype turned up a few times. V gene TRBV20-1 combines with J gene TRBJ1-2; the D gene is possibly TRBD1 (6 bases). The ends were cut back, 3 bases at V and 3 bases at J, with 14 bases in the middle. This CDR3 region has 14 residues. The germline CDR1 and CDR2 sequences are DFQATT and SNEGSKA (reference sequence). The CDR3, as DNA: TGCAGTGCTAGCCATGTCAGGGGCGACTATGGCTACACCTTC. Amino acids: CSASHVRGDYGYTF.

The rearrangement links TRBV7-9 to TRBJ2-3; D perhaps matches TRBD1 (5 bases). The V gene's germline CDR1 is SEHNR and CDR2 FQNEAQ (reference sequence). Trimming stripped 0 bases from V and 2 bases from J, with 12 bases between. The CDR3 spans 16 residues. CDR3 residues: CASSLALGQDTDTQYF. The CDR3 DNA sequence: TGTGCCAGCAGCTTAGCGCTGGGGCAGGACACAGATACGCAGTATTTT.

This clonotype turned up a few times. This chain links TRBV10-3 with TRBJ2-7; D perhaps matches TRBD2 (7 bases). V was trimmed by 10 bases and J by 4 bases, leaving 20 bases between them. The CDR3 contains 14 residues. Germline CDR1 ENHRY, CDR2 SYGVKD. The CDR3: CASLPGGASYEQYF. For the CDR3, the DNA is TGTGCCAGCCTCCCGGGGGGCGCATCTTACGAGCAGTACTTC.

This clonotype appeared many times. V and J are TRBV2 and TRBJ1-4; D is perhaps TRBD1 (5 bases). The CDR3 runs to 14 residues. The germline V gene has CDR1 SNHLY and CDR2 FYNNEI. V was cut by 4 bases and J by 7 bases, with 13 bases left in between. Written as DNA, the CDR3 is TGTGCCAGCAGTGCTACAGGTTGGGGTGAAAAACTGTTTTTT. Translated: CASSATGWGEKLFF.

This chain links TRBV7-8 with TRBJ2-7; the match to TRBD1 covers 7 bases. The V segment lost 1 base and the J segment 7 bases; nucleotides outside the gene matches: 7. Germline CDR1 is SGHVS and CDR2 is FQNEAQ. The CDR3 totals 14 residues. The CDR3, as DNA: TGTGCCAGCAGCTTAGTACACCGGGACAGTGAGCAGTACTTC. Protein sequence: CASSLVHRDSEQYF.

The chain recombines TRBV12-3 or TRBV12-4 with TRBJ2-1; 10 nucleotides line up with TRBD1. J gave up 6 bases and V 3 bases, and 8 bases lay outside the gene matches. The CDR3 is 16 residues long. The DNA for the CDR3 is TGTGCCAGCAGTTTCCCAGACAGGGGGCAGGGCAATGAGCAGTTCTTC. It yields the protein CASSFPDRGQGNEQFF.

Only a few counts were recorded for this clonotype. The chain recombines TRBV5-1 with TRBJ2-3; maybe TRBD1 (7 bases). The CDR3 runs to 15 residues. V was shortened by 4 bases and J by 4 bases, with 16 bases between the two germline ends. Germline V gene lookup returns CDR1 SGHRS and CDR2 YFSETQ. CDR3 in DNA: TGCGCCAGCAGCCTAACCGACAGGGAGGCAGATACGCAGTATTTT. It encodes CASSLTDREADTQYF.